These T cell receptor beta chains were read from a single sample in a study of early T cells in non-severe SARS-CoV-2 infection. TCRdb re-called the 5' RACE reads with MiXCR, one entry per CDR3 protein. Counted here are about 23,000 distinct CDR3 sequences, 3.5% to 5% occurring once; the ten biggest clones make up 7.8%. The sequenced material came from whole blood. The receptors originated from an adult who was a healthcare worker with PCR-confirmed SARS-CoV-2 infection or an uninfected control (not recorded which). CDR3s include the opening cysteine and the closing phenylalanine or tryptophan. Each record gives: V gene, J gene, D gene, clone size, CDR3 protein, CDR3 DNA. A D gene is named only where the DNA matches it firmly. Size tells how often a clone was seen (once, few, many) or the class of an expanded clone, and some rows leave it out.

v_call: TRBV12-3/TRBV12-4
j_call: TRBJ2-5
d_call: TRBD2
clone_size: many
cdr3_aa: CASRAGTSGETQYF
cdr3_nt: TGTGCCAGCAGGGCCGGGACTAGCGGGGAGACCCAGTACTTC

v_call: TRBV29-1
j_call: TRBJ1-5
d_call: -
clone_size: few
cdr3_aa: CSVGGNNQPQHF
cdr3_nt: TGCAGCGTTGGGGGCAACAATCAGCCCCAGCATTTT

v_call: TRBV7-2
j_call: TRBJ2-5
d_call: -
clone_size: -
cdr3_aa: CASSLGSWRQETQYF
cdr3_nt: TGTGCCAGCAGCTTAGGTTCGTGGCGGCAAGAGACCCAGTACTTC

v_call: TRBV9
j_call: TRBJ2-3
d_call: -
clone_size: many
cdr3_aa: CASSLGITDTQYF
cdr3_nt: TGTGCCAGCAGCCTCGGGATCACAGATACGCAGTATTTT

v_call: TRBV21-1
j_call: TRBJ2-7
d_call: -
clone_size: -
cdr3_aa: CASSGRCEQYF
cdr3_nt: TGTGCCAGCAGCGGGCGATGTGAGCAGTACTTC

v_call: TRBV28
j_call: TRBJ1-5
d_call: TRBD1
clone_size: many
cdr3_aa: CASSFQTGGGQPQHF
cdr3_nt: TGTGCCAGCAGTTTCCAAACAGGGGGCGGTCAGCCCCAGCATTTT

v_call: TRBV7-9
j_call: TRBJ2-5
d_call: TRBD1
clone_size: many
cdr3_aa: CASSLAGTGGQETQYF
cdr3_nt: TGTGCCAGCAGCTTAGCCGGGACAGGGGGCCAAGAGACCCAGTACTTC

v_call: TRBV2
j_call: TRBJ2-7
d_call: -
clone_size: many
cdr3_aa: CASSEQGVLYEQYF
cdr3_nt: TGTGCCAGCAGTGAACAGGGTGTCCTCTACGAGCAGTACTTC

v_call: TRBV7-2
j_call: TRBJ2-7
d_call: TRBD1
clone_size: many
cdr3_aa: CASSRTGQGFYEQYF
cdr3_nt: TGTGCCAGCAGCCGGACCGGACAGGGATTCTACGAGCAGTACTTC

v_call: TRBV7-2
j_call: TRBJ1-5
d_call: -
clone_size: many
cdr3_aa: CASSPSNQPQHF
cdr3_nt: TGTGCCAGCAGCCCCAGCAATCAGCCCCAGCATTTT